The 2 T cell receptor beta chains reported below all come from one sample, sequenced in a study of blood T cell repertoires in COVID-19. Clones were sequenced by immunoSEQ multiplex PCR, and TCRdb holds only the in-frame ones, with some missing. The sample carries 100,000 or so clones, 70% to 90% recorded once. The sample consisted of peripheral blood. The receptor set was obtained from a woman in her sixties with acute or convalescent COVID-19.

CDR3 DNA: TGTGCCAGCAGCCCGACCGGGACTAGCGCGACGAGCTCCTACAATGAGCAGTTCTTC. It yields the protein CASSPTGTSATSSYNEQFF. V usage is TRBV5-5 and J usage is TRBJ2-1, with TRBD2 matching 10 bases. The germline V gene has CDR1 SGHKS and CDR2 YYEKEE (reference sequence). Trimming removed 4 bases from V and 0 bases from J; junction bases left unmatched: 13. CDR3 length: 19 residues.

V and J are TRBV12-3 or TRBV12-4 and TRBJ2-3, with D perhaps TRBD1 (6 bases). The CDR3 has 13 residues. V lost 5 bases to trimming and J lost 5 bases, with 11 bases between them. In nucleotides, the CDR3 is TGTGCCAGCAGTCCCGGGACAAGAGATACGCAGTATTTT. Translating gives CASSPGTRDTQYF.